The 32 T cell receptor beta chains in this list originate from one sample, sequenced in a study of beta chain features in type 1 diabetes. Investigators reverse transcribed all isolated RNA, so they sequenced expressed TCRB transcripts. Using immunoSEQ multiplex PCR, the repertoire was profiled, and TCRdb retains in-frame clones only, with some absent. The sample lists some 410,000 clones; roughly 10% were seen once. The source material was naive CD4+ T cells from blood. These receptors were obtained from a young woman in good health.

J is TRBJ1-2 and V is TRBV6-5; unclear D gene. CDR1 and CDR2 from the germline V gene are MNHEY and SVGAGI. This CDR3 contains 13 residues. V was pared by 6 bases and J by 5 bases, with 13 bases between. Written as DNA, the CDR3 is TGTGCCAGCAGCCGGCCAACTGATTATGGCTACACCTTC. Protein sequence: CASSRPTDYGYTF.

The chain links TRBV11-2 to TRBJ1-3; D unclear. The CDR3 spans 14 residues. CDR1 is SGHAT and CDR2 is FQNNGV in the germline V gene. V shed 3 bases and J shed 4 bases, with 10 bases lying between them. CDR3 in DNA: TGTGCCAGCAGCTTTCCGGGGATCGGAAACACCATATATTTT. This encodes CASSFPGIGNTIYF.

V and J are TRBV7-3 and TRBJ2-1; the match to TRBD1 covers 8 bases. After removal of 0 bases from V and 5 bases from J, the junction contained 6 bases not matched to a gene. The germline V gene has CDR1 SGHTA and CDR2 FQGTGA. This CDR3 contains 16 residues. In DNA form, the CDR3 reads TGTGCCAGCAGCTTAACGTCGAGGACAGGGAACAATGAGCAGTTCTTC. Translated, it gives CASSLTSRTGNNEQFF.

This clone was observed a handful of times. This chain connects TRBV30 to TRBJ2-3, with TRBD1 identical over 7 bases. V gave up 4 bases and J gave up 6 bases; unmatched junction bases: 13. Per germline, CDR1 GTSNPN and CDR2 SVGIG (reference sequence). CDR3 length equals 15 residues. The CDR3 DNA sequence: TGTGCCTGGACGAGGGCGGCAGGGGGAAGTGATACGCAGTATTTT. It translates to CAWTRAAGGSDTQYF.

This chain connects TRBV4-1 to TRBJ1-2; D might be TRBD1 (5 bases). CDR3 length: 17 residues. The V end lost 0 bases, the J end lost 8 bases, and 22 bases lay between the germline ends. Per the germline V gene, CDR1 is MGHRA and CDR2 is YSYEKL. The CDR3 region has the DNA TGCGCCAGCAGCCAAGAGGGCTCTGACAGATCCTCGGGCGGCTACACCTTC. Its protein is CASSQEGSDRSSGGYTF.

The CDR3 DNA follows: TGTGCCAGCAGCCAAAGCCGTCAAGGAGAGCAGTACTTC. Its protein product is CASSQSRQGEQYF. V is TRBV14 and J is TRBJ2-7; no reliable D call. CDR1 is SGHDN, CDR2 FVKESK, per germline. Trimming removed 2 bases at V and 7 bases at J, with 12 bases between. The CDR3 loop spans 13 amino acids.

This sequence joins TRBV6-5 and TRBJ2-5; 7 bases agree with TRBD1. V lost 6 bases to trimming and J lost 3 bases; unmatched junction nucleotides: 4. This CDR3 region has 13 residues. Germline CDR1 and CDR2: MNHEY and SVGAGI. The CDR3 region has the DNA TGTGCCAGCAGCCGGACAGGAAAAGAGACCCAGTACTTC. Its protein is CASSRTGKETQYF.

This clone was seen a few times. The chain uses TRBV6-1 and TRBJ2-3, with a weak D call TRBD2 (6 bases). CDR1 and CDR2 from the germline V gene are MNHNS and SASEGT. This CDR3 is 15 amino acids long. The V and J ends lost 6 bases and 0 bases respectively, with 13 bases between them. The CDR3 nucleotides read TGTGCCAGCAGGGCCGCGGGGACTAGCACAGATACGCAGTATTTT. It specifies CASRAAGTSTDTQYF.

This clone was detected only a few times. The V gene is TRBV7-9, the J gene TRBJ2-1, with no clear D. The CDR3 consists of 16 residues. Germline V gene lookup returns CDR1 SEHNR and CDR2 FQNEAQ (reference sequence). Trimming removed 5 bases from V and 8 bases from J, with 22 bases in between. The chain's CDR3 is CASSRYGARGTDEQFF. In DNA, the CDR3 is TGTGCCAGCAGCCGATATGGAGCTCGAGGTACGGATGAGCAGTTCTTC.

This chain joins TRBV7-2 and TRBJ2-5; 8 bases are a match to TRBD1. The CDR3 sequence is 14 residues long. Germline V gene sequence: CDR1 SGHTA, CDR2 FQGNSA. The V segment lost 5 bases and the J segment 6 bases; nucleotides outside the gene matches: 8. The CDR3 region has the DNA TGTGCCAGCAGCAACCGGACAGGGTGGCAGACCCAGTACTTC. It yields the protein CASSNRTGWQTQYF. The full variable domain, with the rest looked up from reference TRBV7-2 and TRBJ2-5, is GAGVSQSPSNKVTEKGKDVELRCDPISGHTALYWYRQSLGQGLEFLIYFQGNSAPDKSGLPSDRFSAERTGGSVSTLTIQRTQQEDSAVYLCASSNRTGWQTQYFGPGTRLLVL.

The V gene is TRBV11-2, the J gene TRBJ2-1, with D unresolved. V shed 1 base and J shed 2 bases, with 12 bases lying between them. Germline loops: CDR1 SGHAT, CDR2 FQNNGV. The CDR3 runs 16 residues. The CDR3 DNA follows: TGTGCCAGCAGCTTAGCGGCGGCCGTAACCTACAATGAGCAGTTCTTC. Translated, it gives CASSLAAAVTYNEQFF.

V gene TRBV9 combines with J gene TRBJ2-1; no reliable D call. Trimming took 0 bases from V and 10 from J, leaving 11 bases between them. The CDR3 loop spans 13 amino acids. CDR1 SGDLS and CDR2 YYNGEE come from the germline V gene. The CDR3 region is CASSVATSREQFF. The CDR3 DNA sequence: TGTGCCAGCAGCGTAGCTACGAGTAGAGAGCAGTTCTTC. Full variable domain (remainder filled in from reference TRBV9 and TRBJ2-1): DSGVTQTPKHLITATGQRVTLRCSPRSGDLSVYWYQQSLDQGLQFLIQYYNGEERAKGNILERFSAQQFPDLHSELNLSSLELGDSALYFCASSVATSREQFFGPGTRLTVL.

This clone was seen only a few times. This chain joins TRBV18 and TRBJ1-1; TRBD1 might be the D (6 bases). V lost 4 bases to trimming and J lost 2 bases, with 11 bases between them. Looked up from germline, CDR1 is KGHSH and CDR2 is LQKENI. This CDR3 region has 14 residues. CDR3 residues: CASSLSGDNTEAFF. In DNA, the CDR3 is TGTGCCAGCTCACTCTCAGGGGATAACACTGAAGCTTTCTTT.

The V and J genes are TRBV4-1 and TRBJ2-5; 8 bases match TRBD1. The V gene's germline CDR1 is MGHRA and CDR2 YSYEKL. V gave up 0 bases and J gave up 0 bases; unmatched junction bases: 6. The CDR3 covers 17 residues. The CDR3 loop reads CASSQDGTGSYQETQYF. In DNA, the CDR3 is TGCGCCAGCAGCCAAGATGGGACAGGCAGTTACCAAGAGACCCAGTACTTC.

The chain recombines TRBV28 with TRBJ2-7; 7 bases map to TRBD1. This CDR3 has 13 amino acids. V dropped 5 bases and J dropped 3; count of bases not matched to a gene: 4. Germline loops: CDR1 MDHEN, CDR2 SYDVKM. The DNA of the CDR3 is TGTGCCAGCAGTCCCCGGACAGGCTACGAGCAGTACGTC. The encoded protein is CASSPRTGYEQYV.

Only a few counts were recorded for this clone. The gene calls are TRBV6-5 and TRBJ1-2; 9 nucleotides match TRBD1. Germline trimming cut 5 bases from V and 8 bases from J; bases unmatched to any gene: 3. The CDR3 totals 12 residues. CDR1 and CDR2 from the germline V gene are MNHEY and SVGAGI. The CDR3 nucleotides are TGTGCCAGCAGTCGGACAGGGGAGGGCTACACCTTC. Protein product: CASSRTGEGYTF.

The V and J genes are TRBV5-6 and TRBJ2-7; tentatively, D is TRBD1 (6 bases). In germline, CDR1 is SGHDT, CDR2 YYEEEE. V was cut by 4 bases and J by 4 bases, with 15 bases left in between. This CDR3 is built from 14 residues. CDR3 nucleotides: TGTGCCAGCAGCACCCTGGACAGCCTTTACGAGCAGTACGTC. It yields the protein CASSTLDSLYEQYV.

This clone was observed a handful of times. The DNA for the CDR3 is TGTGCCAGCCTCTTTGAAAAACTGTTTTTT. Translating it yields CASLFEKLFF. The rearrangement links TRBV2 to TRBJ1-4; D is uncertain. V lost 8 bases, J lost 7 bases, and 5 bases lay in between. CDR1 SNHLY and CDR2 FYNNEI come from the germline V gene. The length of the CDR3 is 10 residues.

This clone was detected only a few times. The chain links TRBV5-1 to TRBJ2-3; D might be TRBD2 (5 bases). CDR3 size: 15 residues. The V end lost 2 bases, the J end lost 1 base, and 11 bases lay between the germline ends. Germline loops: CDR1 SGHRS, CDR2 YFSETQ. The CDR3 is CASSFQEVGTDTQYF. CDR3 bases: TGCGCCAGCAGCTTCCAGGAGGTGGGCACAGATACGCAGTATTTT.

The chain recombines TRBV5-4 with TRBJ2-4, with a possible D match to TRBD2 (5 bases). Germline V gives CDR1 SGHNT, CDR2 YYREEE (reference sequence). V lost 5 bases and J lost 6, with 12 bases in between. The CDR3 loop spans 13 amino acids. The CDR3 loop is CASSNTTRNIQYF. Here the CDR3 DNA reads TGTGCCAGCAGTAATACAACTAGAAACATTCAGTACTTC.

This clone came up a few times. The rearrangement uses TRBV15 and TRBJ1-2; tentatively, D is TRBD1 (5 bases). Germline loops: CDR1 LNHNV, CDR2 YYDKDF (reference sequence). The CDR3 totals 13 residues. V was shortened by 1 base and J by 5 bases, with 8 bases between the two germline ends. The CDR3 region is CATSRGQTYGYTF. The CDR3 nucleotides read TGTGCCACCAGCAGAGGACAGACATATGGCTACACCTTC.

This clone came up a few times. This chain uses TRBV27 with TRBJ2-5; 8 bases map to TRBD1. J gave up 7 bases and V 6 bases, and 10 bases lay outside the gene matches. The CDR3 has 14 amino acids. Germline V gene lookup returns CDR1 MNHEY and CDR2 SMNVEV (reference sequence). The CDR3 reads CASRLGQVSPTQYF. The CDR3 nucleotides are TGTGCCAGCAGACTGGGACAGGTCTCTCCGACCCAGTACTTC.

In this sample, this clone turned up many times. As DNA, the CDR3 is TGTGCCAGCAGTTTAGGCGGACTTTACGAGCAGTACGTC. Encoded protein: CASSLGGLYEQYV. The chain combines TRBV28 with TRBJ2-7; the D gene is possibly TRBD2 (5 bases). Germline V lookup: CDR1 MDHEN, CDR2 SYDVKM. There are 13 residues in the CDR3. V lost 2 bases to trimming and J lost 4 bases, with 9 bases between them.

This rearrangement joins TRBV7-9 to TRBJ2-7; D is uncertain. V was clipped by 5 bases and J by 5 bases, with 7 bases between them. The CDR3 length is 11 residues. CDR1 is SEHNR, CDR2 FQNEAQ, per germline (reference sequence). The CDR3 loop is CASSLADEQYV. Here the CDR3 DNA reads TGTGCCAGCAGCCTGGCTGACGAGCAGTACGTC.

This clone was detected a few times. The gene calls are TRBV5-4 and TRBJ2-3, with 7 bases fitting TRBD2. The CDR3 is 18 amino acids. Germline V gene lookup returns CDR1 SGHNT and CDR2 YYREEE (reference sequence). V shed 4 bases and J 1 base; nucleotides not matched to a gene: 15. The CDR3 coding sequence is TGTGCCAGCAGCAACGGGAGGCCGTTGTTGACTGGCACAGATACGCAGTATTTT. This gives the protein CASSNGRPLLTGTDTQYF. Full variable domain (outside the CDR3, taken from reference TRBV5-4 and TRBJ2-3): ETGVTQSPTHLIKTRGQQVTLRCSSQSGHNTVSWYQQALGQGPQFIFQYYREEENGRGNFPPRFSGLQFPNYSSELNVNALELDDSALYLCASSNGRPLLTGTDTQYFGPGTRLTVL.

The chain couples TRBV28 to TRBJ1-5, with D unclear. V lost 4 bases and J lost 3, with 1 base in between. The CDR3 has 11 residues. CDR1 is MDHEN, CDR2 SYDVKM, per germline. DNA of the CDR3: TGTGCCAGCAGTTACAATCAGCCCCAGCATTTT. Protein: CASSYNQPQHF.

This clone has just a few counts. The chain joins TRBV2 to TRBJ2-1; D possibly matches TRBD1 or TRBD2 (5 bases each). CDR3 size: 13 residues. Looked up from germline, CDR1 is SNHLY and CDR2 is FYNNEI. The V gene lost 10 bases and the J gene lost 5 bases, with 15 bases spanning the gap. The CDR3 here is CANRQGVHNEQFF. The DNA of the CDR3 is TGTGCCAACAGGCAGGGAGTCCACAATGAGCAGTTCTTC.

This clone was seen a handful of times. The chain carries TRBV5-1 and TRBJ2-5; D gene unclear. Germline CDR1 reads SGHRS; CDR2 reads YFSETQ. Trimming removed 4 bases from V and 1 base from J, with 5 bases in between. This CDR3 is built from 12 residues. The CDR3 coding sequence is TGCGCCAGCAGCCCCGGCCAAGAGACCCAGTACTTC. Translated: CASSPGQETQYF.

This clone was counted between two and nine times. The chain has TRBV5-4 and TRBJ2-5; 7 bases map to TRBD1. Trimming removed 4 bases from V and 5 bases from J; junction bases left unmatched: 11. Germline assignment: CDR1 SGHNT and CDR2 YYREEE (reference sequence). CDR3 length: 15 residues. The CDR3 protein is CASSPRQGLLETQYF. The DNA of the CDR3 is TGTGCCAGCAGCCCCCGACAGGGCCTCTTGGAGACCCAGTACTTC.

The genes are TRBV5-6 and TRBJ2-2, with D tentatively TRBD2 (5 bases). Germline CDR1 and CDR2: SGHDT and YYEEEE. The CDR3 length is 13 residues. V was shortened by 4 bases and J by 7 bases, with 11 bases between the two germline ends. This CDR3 is CASSGEWFGELFF. Here the CDR3 DNA reads TGTGCCAGCAGCGGGGAGTGGTTCGGGGAGCTGTTTTTT.

The chain carries TRBV30 and TRBJ2-7, with a possible D match to TRBD1 (5 bases). V lost 0 bases and J lost 4, with 13 bases in between. The CDR3 is 14 amino acids. CDR1 is GTSNPN and CDR2 is SVGIG in the germline V gene (reference sequence). DNA for the CDR3: TGTGCCTGGAGTGTAGGGGTCGGAAGATACGAGCAGTACTTC. Residues: CAWSVGVGRYEQYF.

This clone was observed a handful of times. The chain has TRBV18 and TRBJ2-1; D is perhaps TRBD1 or TRBD2 (5 bases each). Germline CDR1 reads KGHSH; CDR2 reads LQKENI. The V end was cut by 4 bases, the J end by 12 bases, with 22 bases between. The CDR3 loop spans 15 amino acids. The CDR3 sequence: CASSRAGRADEGQFF. As DNA, the CDR3 is TGTGCCAGCTCACGAGCTGGCAGGGCCGATGAGGGGCAGTTCTTC. The variable domain in full, with the rest retrieved from reference TRBV18 and TRBJ2-1, is NAGVMQNPRHLVRRRGQEARLRCSPMKGHSHVYWYRQLPEEGLKFMVYLQKENIIDESGMPKERFSAEFPKEGPSILRIQQVVRGDSAAYFCASSRAGRADEGQFFGPGTRLTVL.